This TCR beta chain is drawn from a study of T cell responses to AZD1222 COVID-19 vaccine. Study-level points and caveats: Repertoires were collected only later (after the peak T cell response had occurred). Spike-spanning, vaccine-associated CD4 TCRs were dominant at 160-218 and 743-854. Just a handful of people given AZD1222 tested seropositive at baseline.

V dropped 9 bases and J dropped 4 bases, with 12 bases sitting between them. Germline V gene lookup returns CDR1 MGHDK and CDR2 SYGVNS. The CDR3 consists of 12 residues. TCRdb's copy holds only in-frame clones and misses some; the assay was immunoSEQ multiplex PCR. The data contain under 200,000 clones, 75% to 95% of them singletons. About this clone: Its matching antigen is unknown.

The rearrangement joins TRBV25-1 to TRBJ1-1; the D is unclear. The clonotype originates from an adult in good health. The sequencing here drew on peripheral blood, taken on day 0 of AZD1222 vaccination. The CDR3: CASSRGSTEAFF. CDR3 coding DNA: TGTGCCAGTTCACGGGGTAGCACTGAAGCTTTCTTT.